This TCR beta chain was observed in a study of response to subunit inactivated influenza vaccine. Study-level points and caveats: Authors proposed each seasonal influenza vaccination draws in few new T cells.

Only a few counts were recorded for this clonotype. What it recognizes is unknown. The ends were cut back, 2 bases at V and 6 bases at J, with 10 bases in the middle. The CDR3 sequence is 13 residues long. Germline CDR1 reads MNHEY; CDR2 reads SMNVEV (reference sequence). TCRdb called the RT-PCR reads again in MiXCR, with one record for every CDR3 protein. Of fewer than 650,000 distinct CDR3 sequences listed, around 13% are singletons. This receptor was obtained from a man aged 50-60 years who received an inactivated influenza vaccine. Source: PBMCs from blood, taken 45 days after vaccination. V is TRBV27 and J is TRBJ1-1, with D perhaps TRBD1 (5 bases). CDR3 bases: TGTGCCAGCAGTTTAATGCGGGACGCTGAAGCTTTCTTT. Protein sequence: CASSLMRDAEAFF.